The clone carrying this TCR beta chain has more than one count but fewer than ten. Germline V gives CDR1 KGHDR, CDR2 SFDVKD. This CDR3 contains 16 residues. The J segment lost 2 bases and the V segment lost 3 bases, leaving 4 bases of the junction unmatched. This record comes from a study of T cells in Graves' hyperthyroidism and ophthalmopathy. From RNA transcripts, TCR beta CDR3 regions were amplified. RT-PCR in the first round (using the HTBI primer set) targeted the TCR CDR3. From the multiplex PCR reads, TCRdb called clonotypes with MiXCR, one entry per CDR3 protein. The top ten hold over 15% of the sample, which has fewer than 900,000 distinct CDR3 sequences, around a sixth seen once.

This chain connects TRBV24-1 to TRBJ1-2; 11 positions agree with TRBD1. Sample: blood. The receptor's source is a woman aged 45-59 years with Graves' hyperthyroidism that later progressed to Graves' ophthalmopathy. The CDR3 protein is CATSDPGQGANYGYTF. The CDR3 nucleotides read TGTGCCACCAGTGATCCAGGACAGGGGGCCAACTATGGCTACACCTTC.